The next 29 T cell receptor beta chains were all read from a single sample in a study of tissue T cells after allogeneic stem cell transplantation (dated by TCRdb to about 2022). The method behind the library was the immunoSEQ multiplex PCR assay. TCRdb holds this immuneACCESS table with in-frame rearrangements only. Some clones are missing; in checked studies, unresolved V genes explain under half, and the rest has no known cause. This sample has about 43,000 clones in its table, and roughly 90% of those were observed once. The top ten clones comprise 3.5% to 4% of the sample. Reading the label with the study, this specimen's time point is: recipient (host-origin) PBMCs collected before allo-HCT. The material was blood, obtained before transplantation. Source of these receptors: a woman aged 40-75 years who later had graft-versus-host disease after an allogeneic stem cell transplant.

The chain is built from TRBV3-1 (or the pseudogene TRBV3-2) and TRBJ2-3; TRBD2 agrees at 13 bases. This CDR3 is 18 amino acids long. CDR1 is LGHDT, CDR2 YNNKEL, per germline (reference sequence). The trim removed 3 bases at V and 4 bases at J, leaving 10 bases unmatched. The CDR3: CASSHPDPGLAGADTQYF. The CDR3 coding sequence is TGTGCCAGCAGCCACCCGGACCCCGGACTAGCGGGAGCAGATACGCAGTATTTT.

This clone was found once. This chain's CDR3 is CASSPQRGTEAFF. For the CDR3, the DNA is TGTGCCAGCAGTCCCCAAAGGGGAACTGAAGCTTTCTTT. V usage is TRBV2 and J usage is TRBJ1-1; tentative D call: TRBD1 (5 bases). Between the trimmed V and J ends, which lost 5 bases and 5 bases, there was a span of 12 bases. Looked up from germline, CDR1 is SNHLY and CDR2 is FYNNEI. This CDR3 comprises 13 residues.

The chain links TRBV4-1 to TRBJ2-7, with D possibly being TRBD1 (6 bases). The CDR3 totals 15 residues. Trimming took off 4 bases at V and 4 bases at J, with 17 bases between the two ends. Germline V gene lookup returns CDR1 MGHRA and CDR2 YSYEKL. CDR3 residues: CASSPLGLGHYEQYF. The CDR3 DNA reads as TGCGCCAGCAGCCCGCTCGGGCTGGGACATTACGAGCAGTACTTC.

The J gene is TRBJ2-7, the V gene TRBV29-1; tentatively, D is TRBD1 or TRBD2 (9 bases each). CDR1 is SQVTM, CDR2 ANQGSEA, per germline. V was shortened by 5 bases and J by 7 bases, with 18 bases between the two germline ends. The CDR3 totals 13 residues. DNA for the CDR3: TGCAGCGTTAGGGCTAGCGGGACAGGGGAGCAGTACTTC. Protein: CSVRASGTGEQYF.

V and J are TRBV11-2 and TRBJ2-1; D is possibly TRBD2 (5 bases). This CDR3 has 11 amino acids. Trimming left V 5 bases short and J 10 bases short, with 9 bases between. Germline assignment: CDR1 SGHAT and CDR2 FQNNGV. The CDR3 region is CASSQGLEQFF. CDR3 sequence (DNA): TGTGCCAGCAGCCAAGGACTCGAGCAGTTCTTC.

In DNA, the CDR3 is TGTGCCAGTAGGGTCCCAGCTAACTATGGCTACACCTTC. As protein: CASRVPANYGYTF. The chain couples TRBV2 to TRBJ1-2; D gene unclear. This CDR3 comprises 13 residues. Trimming took off 9 bases at V and 0 bases at J, with 11 bases between the two ends. Germline values: CDR1 SNHLY, CDR2 FYNNEI.

This chain links TRBV7-2 with TRBJ1-2; D uncertain. This CDR3 is built from 14 residues. V shed 1 base and J shed 2 bases, with 8 bases lying between them. Germline CDR1 is SGHTA and CDR2 is FQGNSA. CDR3 sequence (DNA): TGTGCCAGCAGCTTAGTTTCCGAGAACTATGGCTACACCTTC. Its protein product is CASSLVSENYGYTF.

The chain recombines TRBV30 with TRBJ1-1; 7 bases line up with TRBD1. The CDR3 is 12 amino acids. Germline V gene data show CDR1 as GTSNPN and CDR2 as SVGIG (reference sequence). The CDR3 bases are TGTGCTGCCGATAGGGACAGCCTGAGAGCTTTCTTT. Translation: CAADRDSLRAFF. The whole variable domain, filled in from reference TRBV30 and TRBJ1-1, reads SQTIHQWPATLVQPVGSPLSLECTVEGTSNPNLYWYRQAAGRGLQLLFYSVGIGQISSEVPQNLSASRPQDRQFILSSKKLLLSDSGFYLCAADRDSLRAFFGQGTRLTVV.

CDR3 sequence (DNA): TGTGCCAGCAGTTCCACAGATACGCAGTATTTT. It encodes CASSSTDTQYF. The chain recombines TRBV27 with TRBJ2-3; D is unclear. The CDR3 has 11 residues. V dropped 4 bases and J dropped 2 bases, with 1 base sitting between them. Germline lookup yields CDR1 MNHEY and CDR2 SMNVEV (reference sequence).

The chain carries TRBV6-2 or TRBV6-3 and TRBJ1-1; D ambiguous. Germline lookup yields CDR1 MNHEY and CDR2 SVGEGT. The CDR3 is made up of 12 amino acids. Trimming cost V 4 bases and J 1 base, with 4 bases left between them. The CDR3 DNA follows: TGTGCCAGCAGTTGGGAGAACACTGAAGCTTTCTTT. Its protein product is CASSWENTEAFF.

The genes are TRBV10-2 and TRBJ2-1, with TRBD2 matching over 7 bases. The V gene end was trimmed by 0 bases and the J gene end by 0 bases; junction bases not matched to a gene: 2. CDR1 and CDR2 (germline): WSHSY, SAAADI. This CDR3 has 16 residues. The CDR3: CASSESPSGSYNEQFF. The CDR3 bases are TGCGCCAGCAGTGAGTCCCCTAGCGGCTCCTACAATGAGCAGTTCTTC.

This clone has a single count. V gene TRBV6-6 combines with J gene TRBJ2-3; D possibly corresponds to TRBD2 (6 bases). Germline-derived CDR1 and CDR2 are MNHNY and SVGAGI (reference sequence). The V and J ends lost 0 bases and 3 bases respectively, with 7 bases between them. The CDR3 contains 14 residues. The CDR3 sequence is CASSYSGGTDTQYF. DNA of the CDR3: TGTGCCAGCAGTTACTCTGGGGGGACAGATACGCAGTATTTT.

The chain joins TRBV7-6 to TRBJ1-1; D perhaps matches TRBD1 (6 bases). The CDR3 consists of 13 residues. Germline CDR1 and CDR2: SGHVS and FNYEAQ. The germline V and J ends were trimmed by 5 bases and 1 base, with 8 bases remaining between them. CDR3 in DNA: TGTGCCAGCAGCCTACAGGGGAACACTGAAGCTTTCTTT. This translates into CASSLQGNTEAFF.

This rearrangement joins TRBV19 to TRBJ2-1; D might be TRBD2 (6 bases). Germline values: CDR1 LNHDA, CDR2 SQIVND (reference sequence). The germline V and J ends were trimmed by 4 bases and 7 bases, with 17 bases remaining between them. The CDR3 extends over 15 amino acids. CDR3 sequence reads: CASSSWGRPGNEQFF. The DNA for the CDR3 is TGTGCCAGTAGTAGTTGGGGGAGGCCGGGAAATGAGCAGTTCTTC.

The count of this clone is one. V is TRBV25-1 and J is TRBJ1-1; D perhaps matches TRBD1 (6 bases). Germline loops: CDR1 MGHDK, CDR2 SYGVNS. Trimming removed 3 bases from V and 4 bases from J, with 9 bases in between. The CDR3 length is 13 residues. This CDR3 reads CASSEGGATEAFF. In nucleotides, the CDR3 is TGTGCCAGCAGTGAGGGGGGGGCCACTGAAGCTTTCTTT.

This clone was found once. The chain recombines TRBV4-3 with TRBJ1-1; D remains ambiguous. The CDR3 is 14 amino acids. Germline assignment: CDR1 LGHNA and CDR2 YSLEER. Trimming shortened V by 0 bases and J by 5 bases, and 10 bases separated the two germline ends. Written as DNA, the CDR3 is TGCGCCAGCAGCCAAGATGGGTGGAGAACTGAAGCTTTCTTT. This gives the protein CASSQDGWRTEAFF.

The rearrangement uses TRBV11-2 and TRBJ2-5, with 11 bases fitting TRBD2. Trimming removed 3 bases from V and 9 bases from J; junction bases left unmatched: 0. The CDR3 totals 12 residues. Germline CDR1 reads SGHAT; CDR2 reads FQNNGV. CDR3 nucleotides: TGTGCCAGCAGCTTTAGCGGGGGGGCCCAGTACTTC. Translated: CASSFSGGAQYF.

This sequence joins TRBV27 and TRBJ1-1; D unresolved. Trimming removed 7 bases at V and 0 bases at J, with 12 bases between. This CDR3 has 14 amino acids. Germline values: CDR1 MNHEY, CDR2 SMNVEV (reference sequence). CDR3 in amino acids: CASKTSEMNTEAFF. CDR3 DNA: TGTGCCAGCAAGACTTCCGAAATGAACACTGAAGCTTTCTTT.

The gene calls are TRBV5-1 and TRBJ1-1, with D maybe TRBD1 (5 bases). Germline CDR1 SGHRS, CDR2 YFSETQ. V lost 2 bases and J lost 5, with 10 bases in between. The CDR3 length is 13 residues. The CDR3 coding sequence is TGCGCCAGCAGCTTCGGGGCGAGAACTGAAGCTTTCTTT. Translated, it gives CASSFGARTEAFF.

The chain uses TRBV3-1 (or the pseudogene TRBV3-2) and TRBJ2-2, with TRBD2 matching over 14 bases. Germline V CDR1 and CDR2: LGHDT, YNNKEL (reference sequence). Trimming took 2 bases from V and 4 from J; bases not matched to a gene: 9. The CDR3 loop spans 19 amino acids. CDR3 sequence: CASSQWGLAGARGTGELFF. CDR3 nucleotides: TGTGCCAGCAGCCAATGGGGACTAGCGGGAGCACGAGGCACCGGGGAGCTGTTTTTT.

This clone was detected once. The CDR3 DNA sequence: TGCGCCAGCAGCTTCACACAACAGGGAGGATACTACGAGCAGTACTTC. Its protein is CASSFTQQGGYYEQYF. The V and J genes are TRBV5-1 and TRBJ2-7; the D call may be TRBD1 or TRBD2 (6 bases each). CDR1 and CDR2 from the germline V gene are SGHRS and YFSETQ. V gave up 2 bases and J gave up 3 bases, with 18 bases separating them. The CDR3 runs 16 residues.

This chain links TRBV9 with TRBJ2-3; 13 bases align to TRBD2. The CDR3 has 19 residues. After removal of 6 bases from V and 0 bases from J, the junction contained 13 bases not matched to a gene. Germline CDR1 SGDLS, CDR2 YYNGEE. CDR3 protein: CASTSGTGTSGVSTDTQYF. DNA of the CDR3: TGTGCCAGCACCTCCGGGACAGGGACTAGCGGGGTGAGCACAGATACGCAGTATTTT.

The chain links TRBV2 to TRBJ1-2, with D tentatively TRBD1 (5 bases). This CDR3 spans 11 amino acids. Trimming took off 7 bases at V and 4 bases at J, with 7 bases between the two ends. Per germline, CDR1 SNHLY and CDR2 FYNNEI. CDR3 region: CASTGTYGYTF. In DNA form, the CDR3 reads TGTGCCAGCACCGGGACCTATGGCTACACCTTC.

The V call is TRBV28, the J call TRBJ1-3; TRBD1 might be the D (5 bases). The CDR3 is 18 residues long. V lost 5 bases to trimming and J lost 4 bases, with 24 bases between them. Germline V CDR1 and CDR2: MDHEN, SYDVKM. The CDR3 here is CASSRLGTSADAGNTIYF. The CDR3 DNA is TGTGCCAGCAGTCGACTCGGGACGTCCGCCGATGCGGGAAACACCATATATTTT.

The rearrangement uses TRBV30 and TRBJ2-1, with D unresolved. V lost 2 bases to trimming and J lost 12 bases, with 14 bases between them. The CDR3 is made up of 12 amino acids. Germline V gene lookup returns CDR1 GTSNPN and CDR2 SVGIG (reference sequence). The CDR3 nucleotides are TGTGCCTGGAGTCCCCCTGGCTCCGGGCAGTTCTTC. Translation: CAWSPPGSGQFF. Full variable domain (missing parts from reference TRBV30 and TRBJ2-1): SQTIHQWPATLVQPVGSPLSLECTVEGTSNPNLYWYRQAAGRGLQLLFYSVGIGQISSEVPQNLSASRPQDRQFILSSKKLLLSDSGFYLCAWSPPGSGQFFGPGTRLTVL.

This clone was found once. The genes are TRBV6-5 and TRBJ2-2; possibly TRBD2 for D (6 bases). The CDR3 runs to 13 residues. Germline V gene lookup returns CDR1 MNHEY and CDR2 SVGAGI. V shed 10 bases and J shed 2 bases, with 11 bases lying between them. The CDR3 DNA sequence: TGTGCCATTGGAGGGTACAACACCGGGGAGCTGTTTTTT. It specifies CAIGGYNTGELFF.

This clone was seen a single time. The chain links TRBV5-8 to TRBJ2-5; 8 positions agree with TRBD1. The V gene's germline CDR1 is SGHTS and CDR2 YDEGEE. The CDR3 runs to 13 residues. The V and J ends lost 7 bases and 0 bases, in that order; junction bases with no gene match: 2. DNA of the CDR3: TGTGCCAGCCTGGACAGGGACCAAGAGACCCAGTACTTC. This gives the protein CASLDRDQETQYF.

This sequence joins TRBV7-6 and TRBJ2-5, with 9 nucleotides matching TRBD2. The CDR3 covers 15 residues. CDR1 is SGHVS, CDR2 FNYEAQ, per germline. The V and J ends lost 5 bases and 2 bases, in that order; junction bases with no gene match: 6. The CDR3 region is CASSIGTSRQETQYF. The CDR3, as DNA: TGTGCCAGCAGCATCGGGACTAGCCGACAAGAGACCCAGTACTTC.

The rearrangement links TRBV19 to TRBJ2-5, with TRBD2 identical over 9 bases. The CDR3 is 13 amino acids. Germline V gene sequence: CDR1 LNHDA, CDR2 SQIVND (reference sequence). J gave up 5 bases and V 6 bases, and 4 bases lay outside the gene matches. DNA of the CDR3: TGTGCCAGTAGCTGGGCGGGAGGGGAGACCCAGTACTTC. Translation gives CASSWAGGETQYF.